The 32 T cell receptor beta chains listed next were all sequenced from one sample in a study of blood T cell repertoires in COVID-19. The table came from immunoSEQ multiplex PCR; TCRdb's copy has only in-frame clones and leaves some out. This table has approximately 220,000 clones, 84% appearing once. The sequencing input was peripheral blood. The receptor source for this set is a woman aged 60-70 years with acute or convalescent COVID-19.

The chain couples TRBV11-2 to TRBJ2-2, with unresolved D. Germline V CDR1 and CDR2: SGHAT, FQNNGV. V lost 5 bases and J 1 base, leaving 8 bases between the germline ends. CDR3 size: 14 residues. CDR3 DNA sequence: TGTGCCAGCAGCCGAATTAGGAACACCGGGGAGCTGTTTTTT. Its translation: CASSRIRNTGELFF. Using reference TRBV11-2 and TRBJ2-2 for the parts outside the CDR3, the full variable domain is EAGVAQSPRYKIIEKRQSVAFWCNPISGHATLYWYQQILGQGPKLLIQFQNNGVVDDSQLPKDRFSAERLKGVDSTLKIQPAKLEDSAVYLCASSRIRNTGELFFGEGSRLTVL.

The chain joins TRBV7-6 to TRBJ1-1; possible D gene TRBD1, 5 bases. V lost 5 bases to trimming and J lost 0 bases, with 13 bases between them. Germline CDR1 reads SGHVS; CDR2 reads FNYEAQ. The CDR3 loop spans 15 amino acids. CDR3 nucleotides: TGTGCCAGCAGCCCCCCGACAGCTCTGAACACTGAAGCTTTCTTT. It translates to CASSPPTALNTEAFF. The full variable domain, rest sourced from reference TRBV7-6 and TRBJ1-1, is GAGVSQSPRYKVTKRGQDVALRCDPISGHVSLYWYRQALGQGPEFLTYFNYEAQQDKSGLPNDRFSAERPEGSISTLTIQRTEQRDSAMYRCASSPPTALNTEAFFGQGTRLTVV.

The chain joins TRBV2 to TRBJ1-4; D unclear. There are 15 residues in the CDR3. Per the germline V gene, CDR1 is SNHLY and CDR2 is FYNNEI. Trimming left V 4 bases short and J 8 bases short, with 17 bases between. CDR3 in amino acids: CASSASQRIREKLFF. CDR3 nucleotide sequence: TGTGCCAGCAGTGCTTCACAGCGGATTAGAGAAAAACTGTTTTTT.

V gene TRBV15 combines with J gene TRBJ2-7, with 8 nucleotides matching TRBD2. This CDR3 contains 16 residues. Per the germline V gene, CDR1 is LNHNV and CDR2 is YYDKDF (reference sequence). Trimming cost V 1 base and J 6 bases; bases outside gene matches: 11. The CDR3, as DNA: TGTGCCACCAGCAGAGGGTTAAGCGGGGGAGAAGGCGAGCAGTACTTC. Translating gives CATSRGLSGGEGEQYF.

This rearrangement joins TRBV27 to TRBJ1-1; no clear D gene. V was shortened by 4 bases and J by 5 bases, with 8 bases between the two germline ends. Germline values: CDR1 MNHEY, CDR2 SMNVEV (reference sequence). This CDR3 contains 12 residues. The CDR3 DNA is TGTGCCAGCAGTTCCGTCTCGACTGAAGCTTTCTTT. Protein sequence: CASSSVSTEAFF.

J is TRBJ1-3 and V is TRBV10-3, with D possibly TRBD1 on 5 matching bases. Trimming stripped 6 bases from V and 1 base from J, with 7 bases between. Germline V gene data show CDR1 as ENHRY and CDR2 as SYGVKD. The CDR3 consists of 13 residues. The CDR3 nucleotides are TGTGCCATCAGGGACACTTCTGGAAACACCATATATTTT. Translating gives CAIRDTSGNTIYF.

This clone was detected a few times. The chain is built from TRBV28 and TRBJ2-7; D remains ambiguous. There are 13 residues in the CDR3. CDR1 MDHEN and CDR2 SYDVKM come from the germline V gene. V lost 6 bases to trimming and J lost 2 bases, with 11 bases between them. The CDR3 DNA reads as TGTGCCAGCAGCCGGGTGGCACCCTACGAGCAGTACTTC. Translating it yields CASSRVAPYEQYF.

The chain combines TRBV3-1 (or the pseudogene TRBV3-2) with TRBJ2-5; TRBD2 matches at 8 bases. Germline V CDR1 and CDR2: LGHDT, YNNKEL (reference sequence). The V and J ends lost 1 base and 4 bases, in that order; junction bases with no gene match: 8. The CDR3 runs to 16 residues. The CDR3: CASSQAGGLRGETQYF. The DNA of the CDR3 is TGTGCCAGCAGCCAAGCGGGGGGGCTTCGGGGAGAGACCCAGTACTTC.

Only a few counts were recorded for this clone. The rearrangement joins TRBV19 to TRBJ2-4; TRBD1 matches at 7 bases. Unmatched junction bases numbered 7, after V lost 8 bases and J lost 6 bases. The CDR3 length is 13 residues. Per germline, CDR1 LNHDA and CDR2 SQIVND (reference sequence). The chain's CDR3 is CASEDRAGNIQYF. The CDR3 DNA reads TGTGCCAGTGAAGACAGGGCGGGAAACATTCAGTACTTC.

This clone came up a few times. The V call is TRBV27, the J call TRBJ1-6; D unresolved. The CDR3 runs to 14 residues. Germline-derived CDR1 and CDR2 are MNHEY and SMNVEV (reference sequence). The germline V and J ends were trimmed by 6 bases and 7 bases, with 13 bases remaining between them. The CDR3 is CASSPTRANSPLHF. The CDR3, as DNA: TGTGCCAGCAGCCCCACCCGAGCCAATTCACCCCTCCACTTT.

CDR3 region: CASRHRQGNYGYTF. CDR3 sequence (DNA): TGTGCCAGCAGACACAGACAGGGGAACTATGGCTACACCTTC. The chain employs TRBV2 and TRBJ1-2; 8 bases align to TRBD1. The CDR3 loop spans 14 amino acids. Per the germline V gene, CDR1 is SNHLY and CDR2 is FYNNEI. Trimming took 6 bases from V and 2 from J; bases not matched to a gene: 5.

This clone was found a few times. This chain connects TRBV10-3 to TRBJ1-3; 10 positions agree with TRBD1. The CDR3 loop spans 17 amino acids. V was clipped by 3 bases and J by 2 bases; unmatched bases: 7. The germline gives CDR1 ENHRY, CDR2 SYGVKD. In DNA form, the CDR3 reads TGTGCCATCAGTGATCTGCCGGACAGGGGGACTGGAAACACCATATATTTT. Protein: CAISDLPDRGTGNTIYF.

CDR3 protein: CASSTPVMEPKRRYNEQFF. The DNA for the CDR3 is TGTGCCAGTAGTACCCCCGTTATGGAACCAAAACGGAGATACAATGAGCAGTTCTTC. The rearrangement uses TRBV19 and TRBJ2-1; the D is unclear. V was shortened by 4 bases and J by 4 bases, with 26 bases between the two germline ends. The CDR3 spans 19 residues. Germline CDR1 LNHDA, CDR2 SQIVND (reference sequence).

The V call is TRBV19, the J call TRBJ2-7, with D possibly being TRBD2 (5 bases). Germline values: CDR1 LNHDA, CDR2 SQIVND (reference sequence). The CDR3 consists of 15 residues. V lost 4 bases and J lost 0, with 13 bases in between. The CDR3 protein is CASSKETEGSYEQYF. The CDR3 bases are TGTGCCAGTAGTAAAGAAACAGAGGGCTCCTACGAGCAGTACTTC.

The chain has TRBV7-2 and TRBJ2-7, with 7 positions matching TRBD2. Germline lookup yields CDR1 SGHTA and CDR2 FQGNSA. Trimming took 1 base from V and 1 from J; bases not matched to a gene: 4. The length of the CDR3 is 15 residues. This chain's CDR3 is CASSLVAGVSYEQYF. The CDR3, as DNA: TGTGCCAGCAGCTTAGTCGCGGGGGTATCCTACGAGCAGTACTTC.

Comments on this clone: Other DNA sequences of this sample code for an identical CDR3. This chain connects TRBV5-1 to TRBJ1-1, with TRBD1 matching over 7 bases. J lost 5 bases, V lost 0 bases, and 4 bases had no gene match. The length of the CDR3 is 14 residues. CDR1 and CDR2 (germline): SGHRS, YFSETQ. CDR3 amino acids: CASSLGQGGTEAFF. In nucleotides, the CDR3 is TGCGCCAGCAGCTTGGGACAGGGAGGTACTGAAGCTTTCTTT.

The chain links TRBV28 to TRBJ1-2; D is possibly TRBD1 (5 bases). Trimming removed 6 bases from V and 4 bases from J, with 15 bases in between. Germline CDR1 is MDHEN and CDR2 is SYDVKM. The CDR3 length is 14 residues. The CDR3 coding sequence is TGTGCCAGCAGCCGGACACAGCGGGGCTATGGCTACACCTTC. Protein product: CASSRTQRGYGYTF.

This clone came up a few times. J is TRBJ2-7 and V is TRBV30, with 8 bases matching TRBD1. The CDR3 loop spans 14 amino acids. The trim removed 0 bases at V and 6 bases at J, leaving 7 bases unmatched. Germline CDR1 is GTSNPN and CDR2 is SVGIG (reference sequence). CDR3 DNA: TGTGCCTGGAGTGTACCGGCAGGGGGCCTCGAGCAGTACTTC. Protein product: CAWSVPAGGLEQYF.

V is TRBV5-5 and J is TRBJ1-6; D is possibly TRBD1 (5 bases). This CDR3 comprises 14 residues. Germline V gene data show CDR1 as SGHKS and CDR2 as YYEKEE (reference sequence). The V and J ends lost 4 bases and 1 base respectively, with 6 bases between them. The CDR3 spells CASSQGSYNSPLHF. The CDR3 bases are TGTGCCAGCAGCCAGGGTTCCTATAATTCACCCCTCCACTTT. Based on the CDR3 plus reference TRBV5-5 and TRBJ1-6, the full variable domain is DAGVTQSPTHLIKTRGQQVTLRCSPISGHKSVSWYQQVLGQGPQFIFQYYEKEERGRGNFPDRFSARQFPNYSSELNVNALLLGDSALYLCASSQGSYNSPLHFGNGTRLTVT.

The rearrangement joins TRBV3-1 (or the pseudogene TRBV3-2) to TRBJ1-2; D is unclear. Germline values: CDR1 LGHDT, CDR2 YNNKEL (reference sequence). The V end was cut by 0 bases, the J end by 5 bases, with 10 bases between. The CDR3 spans 14 residues. CDR3 nucleotide sequence: TGTGCCAGCAGCCAAGAAGAACCACATTATGGCTACACCTTC. This encodes CASSQEEPHYGYTF.

This sequence joins TRBV21-1 and TRBJ1-2. TRBV21-1 is flagged as a pseudogene. This CDR3 is 15 amino acids long. The CDR3 protein is CASSKDIDNNYGYTF. DNA of the CDR3: TGTGCCAGCAGCAAAGATATAGATAATAACTATGGCTACACCTTC.

The chain carries TRBV3-1 (or the pseudogene TRBV3-2) and TRBJ2-5; 8 bases agree with TRBD2. There are 16 residues in the CDR3. The germline V gene has CDR1 LGHDT and CDR2 YNNKEL (reference sequence). The junction had 7 bases not matched to a gene; V was cut back by 2 bases and J by 2 bases. The CDR3 DNA sequence: TGTGCCAGCAGCCAATGGGGTAGCGGGGATCAAGAGACCCAGTACTTC. It specifies CASSQWGSGDQETQYF.

As for this clone: The same CDR3 arises from other DNA sequences in this sample as well. The chain is built from TRBV12-3 or TRBV12-4 and TRBJ2-7; TRBD2 aligns across 7 bases. The CDR3 runs 13 residues. The ends lost 3 bases at V and 3 bases at J; junction bases unmatched: 2. CDR3 sequence (DNA): TGTGCCAGCAGTTTGGGGGGGAGCTACGAGCAGTACTTC. Protein: CASSLGGSYEQYF.

V is TRBV5-1 and J is TRBJ1-6; the D gene is possibly TRBD1 (5 bases). This CDR3 has 14 residues. V shed 0 bases and J shed 10 bases, with 11 bases lying between them. Germline V gives CDR1 SGHRS, CDR2 YFSETQ. Written as DNA, the CDR3 is TGCGCCAGCAGCTTGGCTGGGGCTGAGTCACCCCTCCACTTT. It is translated as CASSLAGAESPLHF.

This rearrangement joins TRBV6-5 to TRBJ2-2; 8 nucleotides match TRBD1. V was clipped by 5 bases and J by 4 bases; unmatched bases: 6. The CDR3 runs to 15 residues. Germline V gene lookup returns CDR1 MNHEY and CDR2 SVGAGI. The CDR3 DNA reads as TGTGCCAGCAGTCCGGACAGGGTTAGCACCGGGGAGCTGTTTTTT. Protein: CASSPDRVSTGELFF.

V gene TRBV5-4 combines with J gene TRBJ1-2; D gene ambiguous. Between the trimmed V and J ends, which lost 4 bases and 10 bases, there was a span of 14 bases. Looked up from germline, CDR1 is SGHNT and CDR2 is YYREEE (reference sequence). There are 12 residues in the CDR3. The CDR3 DNA is TGTGCCAGCAGCAAACCCGGGAATGACTACACCTTC. Translation: CASSKPGNDYTF. Together with reference TRBV5-4 and TRBJ1-2, the CDR3 gives the full variable domain: ETGVTQSPTHLIKTRGQQVTLRCSSQSGHNTVSWYQQALGQGPQFIFQYYREEENGRGNFPPRFSGLQFPNYSSELNVNALELDDSALYLCASSKPGNDYTFGSGTRLTVV.

This clone was counted a single time. The chain uses TRBV5-1 and TRBJ2-4; TRBD2 is a possible D gene (7 bases). The V end lost 2 bases, the J end lost 7 bases, and 16 bases lay between the germline ends. There are 15 residues in the CDR3. Looked up from germline, CDR1 is SGHRS and CDR2 is YFSETQ. CDR3 amino acids: CASSFAQGGKNIQYF. The CDR3 DNA reads TGCGCCAGCAGCTTTGCACAGGGAGGGAAGAACATTCAGTACTTC. The complete variable domain, with remaining parts taken from reference TRBV5-1 and TRBJ2-4, reads KAGVTQTPRYLIKTRGQQVTLSCSPISGHRSVSWYQQTPGQGLQFLFEYFSETQRNKGNFPGRFSGRQFSNSRSEMNVSTLELGDSALYLCASSFAQGGKNIQYFGAGTRLSVL.

V is TRBV7-9 and J is TRBJ1-4; D is perhaps TRBD1 (6 bases). V gave up 1 base and J gave up 2 bases, with 14 bases separating them. This CDR3 has 17 amino acids. Germline V gives CDR1 SEHNR, CDR2 FQNEAQ (reference sequence). CDR3 coding DNA: TGTGCCAGCAGCTTAGTTGGGGGCACTACTACTAATGAAAAACTGTTTTTT. This gives the protein CASSLVGGTTTNEKLFF. The complete variable domain, with remaining parts taken from reference TRBV7-9 and TRBJ1-4, reads DTGVSQNPRHKITKRGQNVTFRCDPISEHNRLYWYRQTLGQGPEFLTYFQNEAQLEKSRLLSDRFSAERPKGSFSTLEIQRTEQGDSAMYLCASSLVGGTTTNEKLFFGSGTQLSVL.

The chain couples TRBV6-5 to TRBJ1-2, with TRBD1 matching over 7 bases. The germline V gene has CDR1 MNHEY and CDR2 SVGAGI. The CDR3 length is 14 residues. J lost 6 bases, V lost 7 bases, and 11 bases had no gene match. The CDR3 sequence is CASMGGTGVHGYTF. CDR3 sequence (DNA): TGTGCCAGCATGGGGGGTACAGGGGTTCATGGCTACACCTTC.

The rearrangement uses TRBV6-2 or TRBV6-3 and TRBJ1-5, with D possibly being TRBD1 (5 bases). Trimming stripped 0 bases from V and 2 bases from J, with 11 bases between. Germline lookup yields CDR1 MNHEY and CDR2 SVGEGT. The CDR3 covers 16 residues. The CDR3 here is CASSYSRGTGNQPQHF. For the CDR3, the DNA is TGTGCCAGCAGTTACTCGCGGGGGACGGGCAATCAGCCCCAGCATTTT.

The chain recombines TRBV5-5 with TRBJ2-1, with TRBD2 matching 15 bases. Trimming cost V 4 bases and J 12 bases; bases outside gene matches: 8. The germline CDR1 and CDR2 sequences are SGHKS and YYEKEE (reference sequence). The length of the CDR3 is 15 residues. This CDR3 reads CASSPRTSGGARQFF. In DNA form, the CDR3 reads TGTGCCAGCAGCCCACGGACTAGCGGGGGGGCTAGGCAGTTCTTC.

This chain joins TRBV27 and TRBJ1-5, with D perhaps TRBD1 (5 bases). This CDR3 spans 16 amino acids. Germline V lookup: CDR1 MNHEY, CDR2 SMNVEV (reference sequence). The V end was cut by 5 bases, the J end by 0 bases, with 14 bases between. The CDR3 bases are TGTGCCAGCAGTCATTCTACAGGTGTTAGCAATCAGCCCCAGCATTTT. Encoded protein: CASSHSTGVSNQPQHF.